This T cell receptor (beta chain) was captured in a study of T cell responses to AZD1222 COVID-19 vaccine. Study results and limitations: Only a handful of individuals given AZD1222 were seropositive at baseline. Nearly half of spike-specific TCRs reportedly go after variant regions that carry no mutations. The donor cohort was predominantly white British with a female majority, and clonal diversity may have been underestimated. Rises in breadth and depth of Spike-specific TCRs came after two AZD1222 doses.

Comment on this clone: Its antigen is still unknown.

The CDR3 runs 14 residues. Germline V lookup: CDR1 LNHDA, CDR2 SQIVND (reference sequence). The germline V and J ends were trimmed by 5 bases and 2 bases, with 10 bases remaining between them. The method was immunoSEQ multiplex PCR; TCRdb's version includes in-frame clones alone and lacks a portion of them. The sample contains 200,000 or so clones, around 87% of which appear only once. The sample consisted of peripheral blood, taken on day 0 of MenACWY control vaccination. The chain uses TRBV19 and TRBJ2-1; D is possibly TRBD1 (5 bases). The clonotype originates from an adult in good health. The CDR3 spells CASSDGQTYNEQFF. The CDR3, as DNA: TGTGCCAGTAGTGATGGACAAACCTACAATGAGCAGTTCTTC.